One and the same sample provided the 19 T cell receptor beta chains below, sequenced in a study of post-analysis software for immune sequencing data (dated by TCRdb to the mid-2010s). The full study reports these points: Roughly 5 TRBV segments, including TRBV5-6, TRBV5-1 and TRBV20-1, were significantly more frequent in patients than controls.

The protocol used for the library was PCR. TCRdb shows the sequencer as Illumina HiSeq 2500. To reduce PCR and sequencing biases, unique molecular identifiers were incorporated into the TCR beta cDNA libraries. Through fastp at Q25 and MiXCR, TCRdb rebuilt clones from the public reads, retaining in-frame beta chains. Identical CDR3 protein sequences are pooled into one entry, listed with their most common genes and DNA. Across this sample there are approximately 730,000 distinct CDR3 sequences, with more than 45% seen only once. Roughly 5.2% of the sample belongs to the ten largest clones. Which antigens these TCRs recognize remains unknown. Sequencing was carried out using blood. The receptors here all came from a girl aged 5-17 years with multiple sclerosis.

The chain employs TRBV3-1 and TRBJ1-1; D remains unclear. Germline V gene sequence: CDR1 LGHDT, CDR2 YNNKEL (reference sequence). This CDR3 is built from 13 residues. Trimming removed 3 bases at V and 0 bases at J, with 5 bases between. The CDR3 sequence is CASSHGVNTEAFF. The DNA of the CDR3 is TGTGCCAGCAGCCATGGGGTGAACACTGAAGCTTTCTTT.

The V gene is TRBV20-1, the J gene TRBJ2-1; TRBD2 matches 7 bases. The CDR3 length is 15 residues. The V gene end was trimmed by 5 bases and the J gene end by 0 bases; junction bases not matched to a gene: 7. The germline gives CDR1 DFQATT, CDR2 SNEGSKA (reference sequence). The CDR3 coding sequence is TGCAGTGCTTCCAAACTAGCGAGCTCCTACAATGAGCAGTTCTTC. Amino acid sequence: CSASKLASSYNEQFF.

The table lists this clonotype with a few counts. As DNA, the CDR3 is TGTGCCAGCAGCCCCCCGACTAGCGGGAGGGTTCCGCAGTTCTTC. Residues: CASSPPTSGRVPQFF. This sequence joins TRBV7-9 and TRBJ2-1; 14 nucleotides match TRBD2. The CDR3 consists of 15 residues. Per the germline V gene, CDR1 is SEHNR and CDR2 is FQNEAQ (reference sequence). The V gene end was trimmed by 5 bases and the J gene end by 12 bases; junction bases not matched to a gene: 9. The whole variable domain, filled in from reference TRBV7-9 and TRBJ2-1, reads DTGVSQNPRHKITKRGQNVTFRCDPISEHNRLYWYRQTLGQGPEFLTYFQNEAQLEKSRLLSDRFSAERPKGSFSTLEIQRTEQGDSAMYLCASSPPTSGRVPQFFGPGTRLTVL.

The rearrangement joins TRBV10-3 to TRBJ1-1, with 7 positions matching TRBD1. Germline CDR1 is ENHRY and CDR2 is SYGVKD. With 4 bases clipped from V and 5 bases from J, the junction kept 10 bases outside the gene matches. The CDR3 is made up of 15 amino acids. The CDR3: CAISAVSGGVTEAFF. DNA of the CDR3: TGTGCCATCAGTGCAGTCTCAGGGGGTGTAACTGAAGCTTTCTTT.

The V gene is TRBV6-5, the J gene TRBJ2-1, with 11 positions matching TRBD2. The length of the CDR3 is 19 residues. CDR1 is MNHEY, CDR2 SVGAGI, per germline. The V gene end was trimmed by 2 bases and the J gene end by 4 bases; junction bases not matched to a gene: 13. The CDR3 DNA sequence: TGTGCCAGCAGTTACCGCCTACCACTAGCGGGAGTTAGGTACAATGAGCAGTTCTTC. Its protein is CASSYRLPLAGVRYNEQFF.

This clonotype appeared a few times. The chain recombines TRBV12-3 or TRBV12-4 with TRBJ2-7; D is possibly TRBD2 (5 bases). This CDR3 comprises 12 residues. V shed 5 bases and J shed 4 bases, with 9 bases lying between them. CDR3 nucleotides: TGTGCCAGCAGTCGTAGCGTGTACGAGCAGTACTTC. This gives the protein CASSRSVYEQYF.

The V and J genes are TRBV5-5 and TRBJ2-3, with D hard to call. The V end lost 3 bases, the J end lost 2 bases, and 16 bases lay between the germline ends. CDR1 is SGHKS, CDR2 YYEKEE, per germline (reference sequence). The CDR3 consists of 16 residues. The CDR3 nucleotides read TGTGCCAGCAGCTCCCTCCGGCCAGGAAACACAGATACGCAGTATTTT. Its translation: CASSSLRPGNTDTQYF. The full variable domain, its missing parts supplied by reference TRBV5-5 and TRBJ2-3, is DAGVTQSPTHLIKTRGQQVTLRCSPISGHKSVSWYQQVLGQGPQFIFQYYEKEERGRGNFPDRFSARQFPNYSSELNVNALLLGDSALYLCASSSLRPGNTDTQYFGPGTRLTVL.

The chain recombines TRBV6-1 with TRBJ2-5; 11 positions agree with TRBD2. Germline lookup yields CDR1 MNHNS and CDR2 SASEGT. V gave up 10 bases and J gave up 4 bases; unmatched junction bases: 14. The CDR3 runs to 16 residues. CDR3 DNA sequence: TGTGCCACCAGGCGGACTAGCGGGCTTAGAGGAGAGACCCAGTACTTC. It translates to CATRRTSGLRGETQYF.

J is TRBJ2-1 and V is TRBV20-1; 10 bases align to TRBD1. J lost 7 bases, V lost 5 bases, and 11 bases had no gene match. The germline gives CDR1 DFQATT, CDR2 SNEGSKA (reference sequence). The CDR3 loop spans 15 amino acids. The CDR3: CSAPKPGQGSNEQFF. CDR3 bases: TGCAGTGCTCCGAAACCGGGACAGGGGTCTAATGAGCAGTTCTTC.

This chain uses TRBV15 with TRBJ2-1; D tentatively reads TRBD1 or TRBD2 (6 bases each). The V end was cut by 0 bases, the J end by 9 bases, with 18 bases between. The CDR3 totals 16 residues. Germline assignment: CDR1 LNHNV and CDR2 YYDKDF (reference sequence). The CDR3 sequence is CATSRDLFPGGGEQFF. As DNA, the CDR3 is TGTGCCACCAGCAGAGATTTGTTTCCCGGGGGCGGTGAGCAGTTCTTC.

The chain has TRBV19 and TRBJ2-1; D is undetermined. The CDR3 totals 15 residues. CDR1 is LNHDA, CDR2 SQIVND, per germline (reference sequence). Trimming removed 5 bases from V and 6 bases from J, with 17 bases in between. The CDR3 nucleotides are TGTGCCAGTAGTCGGGCAGCCCAAAACCTCAATGAGCAGTTCTTC. Its protein is CASSRAAQNLNEQFF.

The chain links TRBV7-9 to TRBJ2-7; 10 bases are shared with TRBD2. This CDR3 is 15 amino acids long. Trimming took 6 bases from V and 4 from J; bases not matched to a gene: 9. CDR1 SEHNR and CDR2 FQNEAQ come from the germline V gene (reference sequence). The CDR3 sequence is CASRPTGTSDYEQYF. The CDR3, as DNA: TGTGCCAGCAGGCCTACCGGGACTAGCGATTACGAGCAGTACTTC. Using reference TRBV7-9 and TRBJ2-7 for the parts outside the CDR3, the full variable domain is DTGVSQNPRHKITKRGQNVTFRCDPISEHNRLYWYRQTLGQGPEFLTYFQNEAQLEKSRLLSDRFSAERPKGSFSTLEIQRTEQGDSAMYLCASRPTGTSDYEQYFGPGTRLTVT.

The genes are TRBV25-1 and TRBJ1-2; D not resolved. Trimming left V 3 bases short and J 0 bases short, with 11 bases between. CDR3 size: 15 residues. Germline V gene lookup returns CDR1 MGHDK and CDR2 SYGVNS. The CDR3 DNA sequence: TGTGCCAGCAGTGAGGGGTTCCGAGCTAACTATGGCTACACCTTC. Its protein product is CASSEGFRANYGYTF.

Many counts were recorded for this clonotype. The chain joins TRBV12-3 or TRBV12-4 to TRBJ2-1; no firm D call. V dropped 5 bases and J dropped 1 base, with 6 bases sitting between them. This CDR3 comprises 13 residues. The CDR3 reads CASSPGSYNEQFF. DNA of the CDR3: TGTGCCAGCAGTCCAGGTTCCTACAATGAGCAGTTCTTC.

This sequence joins TRBV7-2 and TRBJ2-5; D remains ambiguous. TRBJ2-7 explains the end of the DNA better; the J call may be wrong. The germline V gene has CDR1 SGHTA and CDR2 FQGNSA. This CDR3 is built from 13 residues. Here the CDR3 DNA reads TGTGCCAGCAGTCATGACTGGGCCGGCGAGCAGTACTTC. Protein sequence: CASSHDWAGEQYF.

A few counts support this clonotype. CDR3 nucleotide sequence: TGCAGTGCTAAGGGGCCTCAACAAACTTACAATGAGCAGTTCTTC. This sequence encodes CSAKGPQQTYNEQFF. V and J are TRBV20-1 and TRBJ2-1; D is possibly TRBD1 (5 bases). Per germline, CDR1 DFQATT and CDR2 SNEGSKA (reference sequence). Trimming cost V 4 bases and J 4 bases, with 17 bases left between them. The CDR3 is made up of 15 amino acids.

This chain joins TRBV10-2 and TRBJ2-3, with 12 bases aligning to TRBD2. Losses at the gene ends were 6 bases for V and 4 bases for J; bases not matched to a gene: 8. Germline assignment: CDR1 WSHSY and CDR2 SAAADI. The CDR3 extends over 16 amino acids. The CDR3 reads CASRGSLAGGSDTQYF. CDR3 bases: TGCGCCAGCAGAGGGTCACTAGCGGGAGGTTCAGATACGCAGTATTTT.

The chain recombines TRBV19 with TRBJ1-5; possibly TRBD1 for D (6 bases). V was clipped by 4 bases and J by 7 bases, with 14 bases between them. Per germline, CDR1 LNHDA and CDR2 SQIVND (reference sequence). This CDR3 has 14 amino acids. The CDR3 bases are TGTGCCAGTAGTACCCTGGGACAACGACAGCCCCAGCATTTT. Translated: CASSTLGQRQPQHF.

In this sample, this clonotype turned up a few times. The CDR3 protein is CASSLENSGRLNEQFF. The CDR3 DNA is TGCGCCAGCAGCTTGGAGAATAGCGGGAGGCTAAATGAGCAGTTCTTC. This chain links TRBV5-1 with TRBJ2-1, with 10 bases matching TRBD2. Trimming removed 0 bases from V and 7 bases from J; junction bases left unmatched: 7. Germline CDR1 and CDR2: SGHRS and YFSETQ. The CDR3 has 16 residues.